The rows below give T cell receptor beta chains drawn from one sample of a study of human T cells and chemical hapten exposure. TCRdb called the RACE reads again in MiXCR, with one record for every CDR3 protein. The table records over 300,000 distinct CDR3 sequences, 5% to 6.5% of them present only once. The starting material was whole blood, obtained in connection with sensitization to the hapten diphenylcyclopropenone (DPC). These receptors came from a woman in her forties or fifties with alopecia areata. Some clones in this sample may be carry-over from other donors' samples. CDR3s include the opening cysteine and the closing phenylalanine or tryptophan. The D gene is left open where the match is weak. Size values are once, few and many counts, or a class for expanded clones, and some rows have none.

j_gene | abundance | d_gene | v_gene | len | CDR3nt | CDR3aa
TRBJ2-1 | many | . | TRBV7-2 | 16 | TGTGCCAGCAGCCAGTGGAGGGGTTCCTTGGGCAATGAGCAGTTCTTC | CASSQWRGSLGNEQFF
TRBJ2-1 | few | . | TRBV29-1 | 13 | TGCAGCGTTGTGGAGACAGCATACAATGAGCAGTTCTTC | CSVVETAYNEQFF
TRBJ2-5 | many | . | TRBV11-3 | 15 | TGTGCCAGCAGCTTAGGGGCCACAGGGCAAGAGACCCAGTACTTC | CASSLGATGQETQYF
TRBJ1-2 | few | TRBD1 | TRBV9 | 21 | TGTGCCAGCAGCGTAGTCCCTATGGTCGGGGACAGGATGAAGTGGCTGCGTGGCTACACCTTC | CASSVVPMVGDRMKWLRGYTF
TRBJ1-5 | few | . | TRBV6-2/TRBV6-3 | 14 | TGTGCCAGCAGTTACAGAGGGGTAAGACAGCCCCAGCATTTT | CASSYRGVRQPQHF
TRBJ1-6 | . | . | TRBV28 | 15 | TGTGCCAGCAACCCCCCCCCCACCTATAATTCACCCCTCCACTTT | CASNPPPTYNSPLHF
TRBJ2-6 | . | . | TRBV29-1 | 16 | TGCAGCGTTGAAAGGCTGCCGAAAGTCTGGGCCAACGTCCTGACTTTC | CSVERLPKVWANVLTF
TRBJ2-7 | few | TRBD2 | TRBV7-2 | 15 | TGTGCCAGCAGCGTCGCTAGCGGGAGGGCCCCCGAGCAGTACTTC | CASSVASGRAPEQYF
TRBJ2-3 | few | . | TRBV28 | 15 | TGTGCCAGCAGTTTCCCGAAGGGGGGCACAGATACGCAGTATTTT | CASSFPKGGTDTQYF
TRBJ2-1 | . | TRBD1 | TRBV9 | 15 | TGTGCCAGCAGCCTACGACAGGGGGCGCGGAATGAGCAGTTCTTC | CASSLRQGARNEQFF
TRBJ2-5 | few | TRBD1 | TRBV7-2 | 14 | TGTGCCAGCAGCTCAGGACAGGCCGCGGAGACCCAGTACTTC | CASSSGQAAETQYF
TRBJ2-7 | many | . | TRBV6-2/TRBV6-3 | 14 | TGTGCCAGCAGTTACTCCACCAGGCCCTACGAGCAGTACTTC | CASSYSTRPYEQYF
TRBJ2-5 | few | . | TRBV5-1 | 13 | TGCGCCAGCAGCTTATTCCAGGGCGAGGCCCAGTACTTC | CASSLFQGEAQYF
TRBJ2-2 | . | . | TRBV6-6 | 15 | TGTGCCAGCAGTTACTCTACTAGAAACACCGGGGAGCTGTTTTTT | CASSYSTRNTGELFF
TRBJ2-7 | few | . | TRBV20-1 | 15 | TGCAGTGCTAGTACCCCCCCCGTCCTAGTCGGCGAGCAGTACTTC | CSASTPPVLVGEQYF
TRBJ2-7 | many | TRBD2 | TRBV6-2/TRBV6-3 | 14 | TGTGCCAGCAGCAGGACTAGCAGCTCCTACGAGCAGTACTTC | CASSRTSSSYEQYF
TRBJ1-6 | . | TRBD1 | TRBV7-2 | 16 | TGTGCCAGCAGCTTATTCGCCTCAGGGGGAAATTCACCCCTCCACTTT | CASSLFASGGNSPLHF
TRBJ2-1 | many | . | TRBV20-1 | 12 | TGCACCGGAGGACCCCAGTACAATGAGCAGTTCTTC | CTGGPQYNEQFF
TRBJ2-5 | . | . | TRBV11-2 | 14 | TGTGCCAGCAGCTTAGATTGGACTCAAGAGACCCAGTACTTC | CASSLDWTQETQYF
TRBJ2-3 | few | . | TRBV12-3/TRBV12-4 | 12 | . | CASSRFGSGTYF
TRBJ1-6 | few | . | TRBV20-1 | 15 | TGCAGTGCTAGAGAAGTGGGGCGTATGACTTCACCCCTCCACTTT | CSAREVGRMTSPLHF
TRBJ2-7 | many | . | TRBV27 | 14 | TGTGCCAGCAGTCTCCGGGACCGGACCTACGAGCAGTACTTC | CASSLRDRTYEQYF
TRBJ2-7 | many | . | TRBV27 | 13 | TGTGCCAGCAGGCCAGGGTCTTATAGCGAGCAGTACTTC | CASRPGSYSEQYF
TRBJ1-1 | . | . | TRBV28 | 13 | TGTGCCGGCAGGGGAACTCGGAACACTGAAGCTTTCTTT | CAGRGTRNTEAFF
TRBJ1-5 | many | . | TRBV6-5 | 13 | TGTGCCACCCGGATGGGCGCAGGGCAGCCCCAGCATTTT | CATRMGAGQPQHF
TRBJ2-7 | few | . | TRBV3-1 | 18 | TGTGCCAGCAGCCAAGAGGGTCGTGCTAGCCGCAGCTCCTACGAGCAGTACTTC | CASSQEGRASRSSYEQYF
TRBJ1-3 | many | . | TRBV7-9 | 13 | TGTGCCAGCAGCTCTCAAACTGGAAACACCATATATTTT | CASSSQTGNTIYF
TRBJ2-1 | . | . | TRBV29-1 | 14 | TGCAGCGTAAGAAGGGACGGCACCTACAATGAGCAGTTCTTC | CSVRRDGTYNEQFF
TRBJ2-4 | . | . | TRBV18 | 14 | TGTGCCAGCTCTCAAGACAGGTCCAAAAACATTCAGTACTTC | CASSQDRSKNIQYF
TRBJ2-3 | . | . | TRBV4-1 | 14 | TGCGCCTGCAGCTTCTCTAGGGGTGTAGATACGCAGTATTTT | CACSFSRGVDTQYF
TRBJ2-7 | many | TRBD1 | TRBV3-1 | 15 | TGTGCCAGCAGCCCCCTGGGGGACAGGGGCTACGAGCAGTACTTC | CASSPLGDRGYEQYF
TRBJ1-5 | many | . | TRBV27 | 14 | TGTGCCAGCAGTTTATTGGGGGGAACCCAGCCCCAGCATTTT | CASSLLGGTQPQHF
TRBJ2-2 | many | . | TRBV9 | 14 | TGTGCCAGCAGCGTTAGCGGAGGCACCGGGGAGCTGTTTTTT | CASSVSGGTGELFF
TRBJ2-1 | few | . | TRBV10-3 | 12 | TGTGCCATCAGTGAGACGACTGATGAGCAGTTCTTC | CAISETTDEQFF
TRBJ1-3 | . | . | TRBV9 | 15 | TGTGCCAGCAGCGTAGTAGAGGGCTCTGGAAACACCATATATTTT | CASSVVEGSGNTIYF
TRBJ2-2 | . | TRBD2 | TRBV20-1 | 17 | TGCAGTGCTCACGGGACTAGCGGGGGCGCGAACACCGGGGAGCTGTTTTTT | CSAHGTSGGANTGELFF
TRBJ2-7 | many | TRBD1 | TRBV10-3 | 17 | TGTGCCATCAGTGAGTTATCCCTGGACAGGGCCATCTACGAGCAGTACTTC | CAISELSLDRAIYEQYF
TRBJ1-4 | few | TRBD1 | TRBV29-1 | 14 | TGCAGCGTTTCGGGACAGGGGACTAATGAAAAACTGTTTTTT | CSVSGQGTNEKLFF
TRBJ1-6 | many | . | TRBV7-9 | 13 | TGTGCCAGCAGCCCCGACAGTCCCTCACCCCTCCACTTT | CASSPDSPSPLHF
TRBJ1-4 | many | TRBD1 | TRBV5-1 | 13 | TGCGCCAGCGCGTCAGGGGGCGGTGAAAAACTGTTTTTT | CASASGGGEKLFF
TRBJ1-5 | . | TRBD1 | TRBV12-3/TRBV12-4 | 14 | TGTGCCAGCAGCTATACAGGGGGCGAACAGCCCCAGCATTTT | CASSYTGGEQPQHF
TRBJ1-1 | few | . | TRBV11-2 | 12 | TGTGCCAGCAGCAGGGCTGGGGGTGAAGCTTTCTTT | CASSRAGGEAFF
TRBJ1-1 | few | . | TRBV18 | 13 | TGTGCCAGCTCACCGAAACAGGGCCATGAAGCTTTCTTT | CASSPKQGHEAFF
TRBJ2-3 | many | TRBD2 | TRBV6-2/TRBV6-3 | 18 | TGTGCCAGCAGTTCCTATAGGACTAGCGGGAGACGCACAGATACGCAGTATTTT | CASSSYRTSGRRTDTQYF
TRBJ2-1 | many | TRBD1 | TRBV4-1 | 15 | TGCGCCAGCAGCCAAGAAGTGACAGGGGGCAATGAGCAGTTCTTC | CASSQEVTGGNEQFF
TRBJ2-3 | . | TRBD2 | TRBV20-1 | 13 | TGCAGTGTCCCAGCGGGAGGCACAGATACGCAGTATTTT | CSVPAGGTDTQYF
TRBJ1-1 | many | . | TRBV12-3/TRBV12-4 | 13 | TGTGCCAGCAGCTTAACAGGGACACTCGAAGCTTTCTTT | CASSLTGTLEAFF
TRBJ2-2 | . | TRBD1 | TRBV2 | 17 | TGTGCCAGCAAAGGGGGACAGGGGGCGCGAAATGGCGGGGAGCTGTTTTTT | CASKGGQGARNGGELFF
TRBJ1-2 | many | . | TRBV6-5 | 13 | TGTGCCAGCAGTCGGAGGGCCAACTATGGCTACACCTTC | CASSRRANYGYTF